The rows below give T cell receptor beta chains drawn from one sample of a study of blood T cell repertoires in COVID-19. Sequencing used immunoSEQ multiplex PCR; TCRdb keeps in-frame clones, though not all of them. The sample includes under 200,000 clones, roughly 90% of them seen just once. Sequences were obtained from peripheral blood. The receptors here all came from an older woman with COVID-19, enrolled during active disease. Each CDR3 is given with its conserved first and last residue. The order of the fields is CDR3 protein, CDR3 DNA, J gene, V gene, D gene, clone size. A D gene is named only where the DNA matches it firmly. The size of a clone is reported for some rows only, either as once, few or many, or as a class for expanded clones.

CASSLVDRGGTDTQYF	TGTGCCAGCAGCTTGGTGGACAGGGGAGGGACAGATACGCAGTATTTT	TRBJ2-3	TRBV5-6	TRBD1	few
CATSKTGGAGELFF	TGTGCCACCTCCAAGACAGGGGGTGCCGGGGAGCTGTTTTTT	TRBJ2-2	TRBV24-1	TRBD1	-
CASRFPDGGDEQYF	TGTGCCAGCAGGTTTCCGGACGGAGGGGACGAGCAGTACTTC	TRBJ2-7	TRBV7-9	-	-
CASRRRQGDYEQYF	TGCGCCAGCAGGAGAAGACAGGGGGACTACGAGCAGTACTTC	TRBJ2-7	TRBV5-1	TRBD1	-
CAIPGLAGTGELFF	TGTGCCATCCCGGGACTAGCCGGCACCGGGGAGCTGTTTTTT	TRBJ2-2	TRBV10-3	TRBD2	-
CATSDFGDEQFF	TGTGCCACCAGTGATTTCGGGGATGAGCAGTTCTTC	TRBJ2-1	TRBV24-1	-	-
CSVVRFRGKETQYF	TGCAGCGTTGTGCGGTTTCGGGGTAAAGAGACCCAGTACTTC	TRBJ2-5	TRBV29-1	-	-
CASNWGDRATIYF	TGTGCCAGCAATTGGGGGGACAGGGCCACCATATATTTT	TRBJ1-3	TRBV7-9	TRBD1	-
CASSISQGTEAFF	TGTGCCAGTAGTATAAGTCAGGGCACTGAAGCTTTCTTT	TRBJ1-1	TRBV19	-	-
CASSVLGGNQPQHF	TGTGCCAGCAGCGTACTTGGGGGGAATCAGCCCCAGCATTTT	TRBJ1-5	TRBV9	-	-
CASSLSPPWWQQYF	TGTGCCAGCAGTTTATCCCCCCCGTGGTGGCAGCAGTACTTC	TRBJ2-7	TRBV28	-	-
CASSYGGNRDTQYF	TGTGCCAGCAGTTACGGGGGCAATCGAGATACGCAGTATTTT	TRBJ2-3	TRBV6-2/TRBV6-3	-	-
CASSSGDGAYEQYF	TGTGCCAGCAGCTCGGGGGATGGGGCCTACGAGCAGTACTTC	TRBJ2-7	TRBV9	-	-
CASSPTLTGRGHGYTF	TGTGCCAGCTCACCGACTCTCACGGGCAGGGGGCATGGCTACACCTTC	TRBJ1-2	TRBV18	TRBD1	-
CASSLGQALFSHEQYF	TGTGCCAGCAGCCTTGGACAGGCTTTGTTCAGCCACGAGCAGTACTTC	TRBJ2-7	TRBV28	TRBD1	-
CSVEDDRAREGSEQYF	TGCAGCGTTGAAGACGACAGGGCAAGAGAAGGGTCCGAGCAGTACTTC	TRBJ2-7	TRBV29-1	TRBD1	-
CASSLNRGGQPQHF	TGTGCCAGCAGTTTAAACCGGGGAGGACAGCCCCAGCATTTT	TRBJ1-5	TRBV27	-	few
CASSLHRYTGELFF	TGCGCCAGCAGCCTCCACCGGTACACCGGGGAGCTGTTTTTT	TRBJ2-2	TRBV4-3	-	-
CASSQAGRGPGNTIYF	TGTGCCAGCAGCCAGGCCGGGAGGGGGCCTGGAAACACCATATATTTT	TRBJ1-3	TRBV3-1/TRBV3-2	TRBD1	-
CASSSSGQGREQFF	TGTGCCAGCAGTTCTTCCGGACAGGGAAGGGAACAGTTCTTC	TRBJ2-1	TRBV27	TRBD1	-
CATSLTGEKLFF	TGTGCCACCAGCCTAACAGGGGAAAAACTGTTTTTT	TRBJ1-4	TRBV24-1	-	-
CASSSGGNPTDTQYF	TGTGCCAGTTCTAGCGGGGGGAACCCCACAGATACGCAGTATTTT	TRBJ2-3	TRBV9	TRBD2	-
CASSNGRGFGNQPQHF	TGTGCCAGTAGTAATGGGCGGGGCTTCGGCAATCAGCCCCAGCATTTT	TRBJ1-5	TRBV19	-	many
CASSPRKQLNTEAFF	TGTGCCAGCTCACCACGAAAACAGTTGAACACTGAAGCTTTCTTT	TRBJ1-1	TRBV18	-	-
CASSYSPLGYEQYF	TGTGCCAGCAGTTACTCTCCACTTGGCTACGAGCAGTACTTC	TRBJ2-7	TRBV6-2/TRBV6-3	-	-
CAWSVARAESEQYF	TGTGCCTGGAGTGTAGCTAGAGCGGAAAGCGAGCAGTACTTC	TRBJ2-7	TRBV30	-	-
CVSSQDTGAGPNYGYTF	TGCGTCAGCAGCCAAGATACAGGGGCAGGGCCAAACTATGGCTACACCTTC	TRBJ1-2	TRBV4-3	TRBD1	-
CASSVGLGTGEYGYTF	TGTGCCAGCAGCGTGGGGTTGGGGACAGGGGAGTATGGCTACACCTTC	TRBJ1-2	TRBV5-5	TRBD1	-
CASSSYPIRGRFTGELFF	TGTGCCAGCAGCTCCTATCCAATCCGAGGGCGGTTCACCGGGGAGCTGTTTTTT	TRBJ2-2	TRBV7-2	-	-
CASSLAIGSGTLYEQYF	TGCGCCAGCAGCTTAGCGATAGGTAGCGGGACACTCTACGAGCAGTACTTC	TRBJ2-7	TRBV5-1	TRBD2	-
CASKYGSAYEQYF	TGTGCCAGCAAATACGGGAGCGCCTACGAGCAGTACTTC	TRBJ2-7	TRBV7-8	-	-
CASGTSGRETQYF	TGTGCCAGCGGGACTAGCGGGAGAGAGACCCAGTACTTC	TRBJ2-5	TRBV7-9	TRBD2	-
CASSPHPDTNEQFF	TGCGCCAGCAGCCCCCACCCGGACACTAATGAGCAGTTCTTC	TRBJ2-1	TRBV5-1	-	once
CAWAPGGWSTEAFF	TGTGCCTGGGCCCCCGGGGGGTGGAGCACTGAAGCTTTCTTT	TRBJ1-1	TRBV30	-	-
CASSRWTSKNTDTQYF	TGTGCCAGCAGCCGTTGGACTAGCAAGAACACAGATACGCAGTATTTT	TRBJ2-3	TRBV7-9	TRBD2	-
CASSSRGYEQYF	TGTGCCAGCAGCTCAAGGGGCTACGAGCAGTACTTC	TRBJ2-7	TRBV13	-	-
CASSPTTTASPLHF	TGTGCCAGCAGTCCCACCACGACAGCCTCACCCCTCCACTTT	TRBJ1-6	TRBV11-3	-	few
CASSSTGLGTDEQFF	TGTGCTAGCAGCTCGACAGGGTTAGGGACAGATGAGCAGTTCTTC	TRBJ2-1	TRBV7-7	TRBD1	-
CASSLGQGAGEQYF	TGTGCCAGCAGCTTAGGACAGGGGGCCGGAGAGCAGTACTTC	TRBJ2-7	TRBV7-9	TRBD1	-
CASSASSAPYNEQFF	TGTGCCAGCAGCGCCTCTAGCGCGCCCTACAATGAGCAGTTCTTC	TRBJ2-1	TRBV7-3	-	-
CASSQVLDSVYEQYF	TGTGCCAGCAGCCAAGTCTTGGACTCAGTCTACGAGCAGTACTTC	TRBJ2-7	TRBV3-1/TRBV3-2	-	-
CASGWWRETQYF	TGTGCCTCCGGTTGGTGGAGGGAGACCCAGTACTTC	TRBJ2-5	TRBV7-2	-	-
CASSQEDRGRADTQYF	TGCGCCAGCAGCCAAGAGGACAGGGGGAGGGCAGATACGCAGTATTTT	TRBJ2-3	TRBV4-1	TRBD1	-
CASTNNRGSGYTF	TGTGCCAGCACTAACAACAGGGGTAGTGGCTACACCTTC	TRBJ1-2	TRBV7-9	TRBD1	-
CASTGIRNQPQHF	TGTGCCAGCACGGGGATTCGCAATCAGCCCCAGCATTTT	TRBJ1-5	TRBV2	-	-
CASSRPGLAGGAYEQYF	TGCGCCAGCAGTCGCCCGGGACTAGCGGGAGGAGCTTACGAGCAGTACTTC	TRBJ2-7	TRBV23-1	TRBD2	-
CASSFRGLTSSSGANVLTF	TGTGCCAGCAGTTTTCGAGGATTGACCTCTTCTTCTGGGGCCAACGTCCTGACTTTC	TRBJ2-6	TRBV27	-	-
CATSDLDVHNQPQHF	TGTGCCACCAGTGATCTAGACGTGCACAATCAGCCCCAGCATTTT	TRBJ1-5	TRBV24-1	-	-
CASSVAPGQGGEKLFF	TGTGCCAGCAGCGTCGCTCCGGGACAGGGCGGTGAAAAACTGTTTTTT	TRBJ1-4	TRBV9	TRBD1	-
CASSLALGAYEKLFF	TGTGCCAGCAGCTTAGCTCTGGGGGCGTATGAAAAACTGTTTTTT	TRBJ1-4	TRBV7-8	-	-
CAISAGAASTDTQYF	TGTGCCATCAGTGCAGGGGCGGCTAGCACAGATACGCAGTATTTT	TRBJ2-3	TRBV10-3	-	-